The 29 T cell receptor delta chains below all came from one sample that was sequenced in a study of gamma delta lymphoproliferative disorders and STAT genes. Genomic DNA from isolated PBMCs served as the sequencing template. With CATT, TCRdb re-called clones from the multiplex PCR reads. The repertoire holds about 1,600 delta-chain clones, with roughly 1.2% as singletons. Sequenced material: blood. Receptor source: a human donor in good health.

This clone has only a few counts. TCRdb's protein for this DNA is that of a much larger clone and differs from the translation at residue 15, likely a read error; the protein shown is the DNA translation. The CDR3 DNA follows: TGTGCCTGTGACACCGTTAAGGGATACACCTCCGGGGGAACCGGTAAACTCATCTTT. Amino acids: CACDTVKGYTSGGTGKLIF. This sequence joins TRDV2 and TRDJ1; 7 positions match TRDD3. The CDR3 loop spans 19 amino acids. Per germline, CDR1 GEAIGNYY and CDR2 EKD.

This clone was seen more than once but under ten times. This DNA's translation and the protein TCRdb lists, from a much larger clone, do not match at residue 6, likely due to a read error; the protein shown is translated from the DNA. The genes are TRDV3 and TRDJ1, with TRDD3 matching over 13 bases. The CDR3 spans 24 residues. Germline CDR1 reads TVYSNPD; CDR2 reads GDNSRS (reference sequence). V was clipped by 1 base and J by 1 base; unmatched bases: 30. The CDR3 sequence is CAFKQAGYRSPDITGGYATDKLIF. DNA for the CDR3: TGTGCCTTTAAGCAGGCGGGGTACAGATCCCCAGACATTACTGGGGGATACGCCACCGATAAACTCATCTTT.

In this sample, this clone turned up a few times. TCRdb assigns this DNA the protein of a much larger clone, which departs from its translation at residue 10; this likely reflects a read error, and the protein shown comes from translating the DNA. The rearrangement uses TRDV1 and TRDJ1, with 10 nucleotides matching TRDD3. The ends lost 1 base at V and 0 bases at J; junction bases unmatched: 20. The length of the CDR3 is 22 residues. CDR1 and CDR2 from the germline V gene are TSWWSYY and QGS. This CDR3 is CALGERAFLCRYWGIYTDKLIF. DNA of the CDR3: TGTGCTCTTGGGGAACGTGCCTTCCTATGCCGCTACTGGGGGATTTACACCGATAAACTCATCTTT.

About this clone itself: This probably arose from a read error, given a far larger clone one base away. The same CDR3 also results from other DNA sequences found in this sample. The chain carries TRDV1 and TRDJ1; 11 positions agree with TRDD3. There are 25 residues in the CDR3. After removal of 0 bases from V and 0 bases from J, the junction contained 27 bases not matched to a gene. Germline V gene lookup returns CDR1 TSWWSYY and CDR2 QGS. Here the CDR3 DNA reads TGTGCTCTTGGGGAACTCCACCGCTTATCCTTCCTACTGTACTGGGGGATAGGCGACACCGATAAACTCATCTTT. Translating it yields CALGELHRLSFLLYWGIGDTDKLIF.

This clone turned up a few times. A read error is the likely source, as a far larger clone sits one nucleotide away. Other DNA sequences from this sample encode an identical CDR3 as well. This rearrangement joins TRDV1 to TRDJ1; TRDD3 matches at 12 bases. CDR3 length: 22 amino acids. V lost 2 bases to trimming and J lost 0 bases; unmatched junction nucleotides: 19. Germline CDR1 TSWWSYY, CDR2 QGS. The CDR3 sequence: CALGEGGYDPGGYEENTDKLIF. The CDR3 bases are TGTGCTCTTGGGGAAGGAGGATATGACCCTGGGGGATACGAAGAGAACACCGATAAACTCATCTTT.

As for this clone: TCRdb's listed protein matches a much larger clone and diverges from this DNA's translation at residue 4, likely through a read error; the protein shown comes from the DNA. The genes are TRDV2 and TRDJ3, with 9 bases identical to TRDD3. The V gene's germline CDR1 is GEAIGNYY and CDR2 EKD. J gave up 0 bases and V 6 bases, and 14 bases lay outside the gene matches. This CDR3 contains 20 residues. Written as DNA, the CDR3 is TGTGCCTGTAACCCTACTGGGGGAACCAGGAGCTCCTGGGACACCCGACAGATGTTTTTC. Encoded protein: CACNPTGGTRSSWDTRQMFF.

As regards this clone: With a far larger clone one base away, a read error is the likely cause. The identical CDR3 is also encoded by other nucleotide sequences in the sample. J is TRDJ1 and V is TRDV2; TRDD3 matches 7 bases. Germline values: CDR1 GEAIGNYY, CDR2 EKD. The V segment lost 4 bases and the J segment 2 bases; nucleotides outside the gene matches: 21. The CDR3 contains 19 residues. In DNA form, the CDR3 reads TGTGCCTGTGATACCGTTAAGGGATACACCTCCGGGGGAACCGATAAACTCATCTTT. Translating it yields CACDTVKGYTSGGTDKLIF.

In this sample, this clone turned up many times. The chain is built from TRDV2 and TRDJ3, with 13 bases lining up with TRDD3. The CDR3 loop spans 21 amino acids. V shed 0 bases and J 0 bases; nucleotides not matched to a gene: 7. CDR1 GEAIGNYY and CDR2 EKD come from the germline V gene. For the CDR3, the DNA is TGTGCCTGTGACACCCTACTGGGGGATACGGAGGACTCCTGGGACACCCGACAGATGTTTTTC. Translation: CACDTLLGDTEDSWDTRQMFF.

Comment on this clone: Since a far larger clone is one base different, this is likely a read error. Different DNA sequences within this sample yield the same CDR3. This CDR3 is CALGELHRLSFLLYWGIGDTDKLIF. The CDR3 coding sequence is TGTGCTCTTGGGGAACTCCACCGCTTATCCTTCCTACTGTATTGGGGGATAGGTGACACCGATAAACTCATCTTT. This chain uses TRDV1 with TRDJ1; perhaps D is TRDD2 or TRDD3 (9 bases each). Between the trimmed V and J ends, which lost 0 bases and 0 bases, there was a span of 38 bases. The CDR3 contains 25 residues. Germline V lookup: CDR1 TSWWSYY, CDR2 QGS.

As regards this clone: The protein in TCRdb stems from a much larger clone and differs at residue 3 from this DNA's translation, likely a read error; here the protein is translated from the DNA. The rearrangement links TRDV2 to TRDJ1; 9 bases are a match to TRDD3. There are 14 residues in the CDR3. Germline CDR1 reads GEAIGNYY; CDR2 reads EKD. The CDR3 sequence is CASDELGDLYKLIF. For the CDR3, the DNA is TGTGCCAGTGACGAACTGGGGGACCTTTATAAACTCATCTTT.

The table lists this clone with a few counts. This likely traces to a read error, being one base from a far larger clone. Distinct nucleotide sequences in the sample also encode this CDR3. The chain employs TRDV2 and TRDJ1, with 9 nucleotides matching TRDD3. The CDR3 has 16 amino acids. Germline V lookup: CDR1 GEAIGNYY, CDR2 EKD. CDR3 sequence reads: CACDALLGDHTDKLIF. The CDR3 nucleotides are TGTGCCTGTGACGCCCTACTGGGGGACCACACTGATAAACTCATCTTT.

This clone is large by share. The identical CDR3 is also encoded by other nucleotide sequences in the sample. The chain has TRDV1 and TRDJ1; 9 bases match TRDD3. V was clipped by 1 base and J by 2 bases; unmatched bases: 32. The CDR3 is made up of 25 amino acids. CDR1 is TSWWSYY and CDR2 is QGS in the germline V gene. The CDR3 DNA follows: TGTGCTCTTGGGGAACGGGCTCTAGTTTTCCCACTGGGGGACGTTAACCCATGGGATACCGATAAACTCATCTTT. The encoded protein is CALGERALVFPLGDVNPWDTDKLIF.

This clone was counted a few times. TCRdb assigns this DNA the protein of a much larger clone, which departs from its translation at residue 7; this likely reflects a read error, and the protein shown comes from translating the DNA. The J gene is TRDJ1, the V gene TRDV2; no clear D gene. Germline-derived CDR1 and CDR2 are GEAIGNYY and EKD. CDR3 size: 14 residues. V lost 3 bases, J lost 0 bases, and 10 bases lay in between. CDR3 region: CACDAVSYTDKLIF. In DNA, the CDR3 is TGTGCCTGTGACGCCGTGTCGTACACCGATAAACTCATCTTT.

This clone has a handful of counts. TCRdb assigns this DNA the protein of a much larger clone, which departs from its translation at residue 10; this likely reflects a read error, and the protein shown comes from translating the DNA. The V call is TRDV2, the J call TRDJ1, with 9 bases aligning to TRDD3. V was clipped by 3 bases and J by 1 base; unmatched bases: 8. CDR3 size: 16 residues. Germline V gene data show CDR1 as GEAIGNYY and CDR2 as EKD. CDR3 in amino acids: CACDALLGDRTDKLIF. CDR3 DNA: TGTGCCTGTGACGCCCTACTGGGGGACCGCACCGATAAACTCATCTTT.

A remark on this clone: One base separates it from a far larger clone, so it is likely a read error. Distinct nucleotide sequences in the sample also encode this CDR3. This chain uses TRDV2 with TRDJ3, with 12 bases identical to TRDD3. The CDR3 is made up of 19 amino acids. Germline loops: CDR1 GEAIGNYY, CDR2 EKD. Trimming took 0 bases from V and 0 from J; bases not matched to a gene: 2. CDR3 sequence (DNA): TGTGCCTGTGACACCTTACTGGGGGATACCTCCTGGGACACCCGACAGATGTTTTTC. Its translation: CACDTLLGDTSWDTRQMFF.

This clone ranks as medium-sized. This probably arose from a read error, given a far larger clone one base away. The chain has TRDV2 and TRDJ1; 8 bases are a match to TRDD3. CDR1 and CDR2 from the germline V gene are GEAIGNYY and EKD. The CDR3 loop spans 16 amino acids. CDR3 sequence (DNA): TGTGCCTGTGGCACCGTGGGATACGGGAACACCGATAAACTCATCTTT. It yields the protein CACGTVGYGNTDKLIF.

At least ten counts were recorded for this clone. The translation of this DNA and the TCRdb protein of a much larger clone differ at residue 4, probably owing to a read error; the protein shown here is translated from the DNA. The rearrangement uses TRDV2 and TRDJ1, with 9 positions matching TRDD3. With 5 bases clipped from V and 0 bases from J, the junction kept 9 bases outside the gene matches. Per germline, CDR1 GEAIGNYY and CDR2 EKD. The CDR3 totals 16 residues. CDR3 residues: CACGALLGDHTDKLIF. CDR3 coding DNA: TGTGCCTGTGGCGCCCTACTGGGGGACCACACCGATAAACTCATCTTT.

In the case of this clone: Given a far larger clone just one base away, this is likely a sequencing read error. Additional DNA sequences in this sample encode the identical CDR3. J is TRDJ1 and V is TRDV1; possible D gene TRDD3, 5 bases. This CDR3 has 22 amino acids. Germline CDR1 reads TSWWSYY; CDR2 reads QGS. The V and J ends lost 4 bases and 0 bases respectively, with 33 bases between them. The DNA of the CDR3 is TGTGCTCTTGGGGGGACAACGATCCCTTACCTCTTACTCGGGGACCACACCGATAAACTCATCTTT. Translating gives CALGGTTIPYLLLGDHTDKLIF.

This clone occurred a few times. A far larger clone is just one base off, so this is likely a read error. Distinct nucleotide sequences in the sample also encode this CDR3. The rearrangement joins TRDV2 to TRDJ1, with D possibly matching TRDD3 (6 bases). CDR1 GEAIGNYY and CDR2 EKD come from the germline V gene. The CDR3 extends over 15 amino acids. CDR3 sequence (DNA): TGTGCCTGTGACGACCTGGGGTCTCACACCGATAAACTCATTTTT. It is translated as CACDDLGSHTDKLIF.

Only a few counts were recorded for this clone. One base separates it from a far larger clone, so it is likely a read error. This specimen includes other DNA sequences encoding the same CDR3. V is TRDV1 and J is TRDJ1; TRDD3 is a possible D gene (10 bases). Germline V gene data show CDR1 as TSWWSYY and CDR2 as QGS. The CDR3 is 22 residues long. The DNA for the CDR3 is TGTGCCCTTGGGGAACGTGCCTTCCTACGCCGCTACTGGGGGATTTACACCGATAAACTCATCTTT. Its protein product is CALGERAFLRRYWGIYTDKLIF.

This clone was counted a few times. For this DNA, TCRdb reports the protein of a much larger clone, which diverges at residue 8, most likely from a read error; the protein presented here is translated directly from the DNA. The chain recombines TRDV1 with TRDJ2; 8 bases match TRDD3. V was clipped by 2 bases and J by 0 bases; unmatched bases: 26. CDR1 and CDR2 from the germline V gene are TSWWSYY and QGS. CDR3 length equals 24 residues. The chain's CDR3 is CALGEDRSYPSVWGILALTAQLFF. The CDR3 nucleotides read TGTGCTCTTGGGGAAGATCGGAGCTACCCATCGGTTTGGGGGATTTTAGCTTTGACAGCACAACTCTTCTTT.

As regards this clone: TCRdb's protein, taken from a much larger clone, differs from this DNA's translation at residue 5, likely owing to a read error; the protein displayed comes from the DNA. The chain has TRDV1 and TRDJ1, with TRDD3 matching over 8 bases. The CDR3 is 25 amino acids. The germline CDR1 and CDR2 sequences are TSWWSYY and QGS. Trimming at V came to 4 bases and at J to 0 bases, leaving 34 bases not matched to a gene. For the CDR3, the DNA is TGTGCTCTTGGGGGACTACATCTATATCCTAAACTGGGGGTTATCAGAGTTCCGAACACCGATAAACTCATCTTT. Its translation is CALGGLHLYPKLGVIRVPNTDKLIF.

The V and J genes are TRDV2 and TRDJ1; 9 positions agree with TRDD3. The germline V gene encodes CDR1 GEAIGNYY and CDR2 EKD. This CDR3 has 16 residues. V shed 7 bases, J shed 0 bases, and the junction held 11 bases outside the gene matches. CDR3 in DNA: TGTGCCTGGGCCCCTGGGGGATCTCGGTACACCGATAAACTCATCTTT. It yields the protein CAWAPGGSRYTDKLIF.

Regarding this clone: The TCRdb record carries a much larger clone's protein, which differs from this DNA's translation at residue 8; a read error is the likely cause, and the protein listed here is the DNA translation. The chain recombines TRDV2 with TRDJ1; weak D call: TRDD3 (6 bases). Trimming left V 0 bases short and J 2 bases short, with 24 bases between. CDR1 is GEAIGNYY, CDR2 EKD, per germline. CDR3 length: 19 residues. In DNA, the CDR3 is TGTGCCTGTGACACCGTTAAGGAATACACCTCCGGGGGAACCGATAAACTCATCTTT. Protein sequence: CACDTVKEYTSGGTDKLIF.

In its sample, this clone was seen a few times. A far larger clone is one base from this, pointing to a likely read error. The sample carries other DNA sequences with the same CDR3. This rearrangement joins TRDV2 to TRDJ1; TRDD3 aligns across 9 bases. Trimming took 4 bases from V and 0 from J; bases not matched to a gene: 8. The CDR3 runs 16 residues. Germline assignment: CDR1 GEAIGNYY and CDR2 EKD. CDR3 protein: CACDYAGGSYTDKLIF. The CDR3 DNA is TGTGCCTGTGATTACGCTGGGGGATCCTACACCGATAAACTCATCTTT.

This clone is labeled as large. The sample contains more than one DNA sequence encoding this CDR3. The rearrangement joins TRDV2 to TRDJ1; D unresolved. With 3 bases removed from V and 0 bases from J, the gap between germline ends came to 10 bases. The CDR3 has 14 residues. Germline loops: CDR1 GEAIGNYY, CDR2 EKD. The chain's CDR3 is CACDAVPYTDKLIF. CDR3 DNA: TGTGCCTGTGACGCCGTGCCGTACACCGATAAACTCATCTTT.

The chain joins TRDV2 to TRDJ3; 8 bases are shared with TRDD3. After removal of 0 bases from V and 0 bases from J, the junction contained 3 bases not matched to a gene. The CDR3 loop spans 18 amino acids. Germline V gene lookup returns CDR1 GEAIGNYY and CDR2 EKD. CDR3 region: CACDTAGGSSWDTRQMFF. CDR3 nucleotides: TGTGCCTGTGACACCGCTGGGGGAAGCTCCTGGGACACCCGACAGATGTTTTTC.

For this clone: TCRdb attributes to this sequence the protein of a much larger clone, which differs from the DNA translation at residue 3; a read error is likely, and the protein displayed is translated from the DNA. The J gene is TRDJ1, the V gene TRDV2; 9 nucleotides agree with TRDD3. The germline gives CDR1 GEAIGNYY, CDR2 EKD. CDR3 length: 18 amino acids. The CDR3 bases are TGTGCCTATGACACGCTGCCTGGGGGATCTCGGTACACCGATAAACTCATCTTT. Translation gives CAYDTLPGGSRYTDKLIF.

This chain joins TRDV2 and TRDJ1; D is unresolved. CDR3 length: 14 amino acids. Trimming removed 3 bases from V and 4 bases from J, with 14 bases in between. Looked up from germline, CDR1 is GEAIGNYY and CDR2 is EKD. The CDR3 spells CACDPVQDVDKLIF. CDR3 nucleotide sequence: TGTGCCTGTGACCCCGTCCAGGATGTCGATAAACTCATCTTT.